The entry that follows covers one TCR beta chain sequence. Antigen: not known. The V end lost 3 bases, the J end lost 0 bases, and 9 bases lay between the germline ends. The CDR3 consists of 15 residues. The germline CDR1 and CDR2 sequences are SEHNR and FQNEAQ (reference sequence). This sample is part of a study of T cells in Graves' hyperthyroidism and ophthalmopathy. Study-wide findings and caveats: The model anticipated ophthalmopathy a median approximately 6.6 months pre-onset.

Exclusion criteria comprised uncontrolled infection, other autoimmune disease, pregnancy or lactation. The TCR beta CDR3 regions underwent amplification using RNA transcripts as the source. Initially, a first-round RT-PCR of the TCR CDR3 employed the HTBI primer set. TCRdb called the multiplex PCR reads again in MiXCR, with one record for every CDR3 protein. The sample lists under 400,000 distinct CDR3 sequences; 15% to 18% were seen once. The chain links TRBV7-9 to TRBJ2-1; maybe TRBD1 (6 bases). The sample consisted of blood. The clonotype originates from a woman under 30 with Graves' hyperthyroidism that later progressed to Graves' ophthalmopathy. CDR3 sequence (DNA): TGTGCCAGCAGCTTCGACAGGAGCTCCTACAATGAGCAGTTCTTC. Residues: CASSFDRSSYNEQFF.